The rows below give T cell receptor beta chains drawn from one sample of a study of CD8+ T cells in alopecia areata. Profiling relied on immunoSEQ multiplex PCR, and the TCRdb table lists in-frame clones only, not all of them. The table records 190,000 or so clones, about 60% of them present only once. Here the sequenced sample was CD8+ T cells sorted from blood, taken at week 24, from a patient treated with tofacitinib. These TCRs come from a human donor with alopecia areata. Both conserved end residues are part of each CDR3. The order of the fields is clone size, V gene, J gene, D gene, CDR3 DNA, CDR3 protein. A D gene is named only where the DNA matches it firmly. The size entry is marked missing in some rows and otherwise reads once, few, many or a size class.

clone_size: few; v_call: TRBV27; j_call: TRBJ2-1; d_call: TRBD2; cdr3_nt: TGTGCCGGGGGAGCGGGGGGGCCGTACAATGAGCAGTTCTTC; cdr3_aa: CAGGAGGPYNEQFF
clone_size: NA; v_call: TRBV6-5; j_call: TRBJ2-3; d_call: TRBD1; cdr3_nt: TGTGCCAGCAGTTACTCTACAGGGGCTGTCACAGATACGCAGTATTTT; cdr3_aa: CASSYSTGAVTDTQYF
clone_size: NA; v_call: TRBV7-6; j_call: TRBJ2-1; d_call: NA; cdr3_nt: TGTGCCAGCAGCTTATTAGGATACAATGAGCAGTTCTTC; cdr3_aa: CASSLLGYNEQFF
clone_size: NA; v_call: TRBV5-4; j_call: TRBJ1-1; d_call: NA; cdr3_nt: TGTGCCAGCAGCCCGCAAGGTGCCACTGAAGCTTTCTTT; cdr3_aa: CASSPQGATEAFF
clone_size: few; v_call: TRBV12-5; j_call: TRBJ2-7; d_call: NA; cdr3_nt: TGTGCCACCGGGACGTCCGCCTACGAGCAGTACTTC; cdr3_aa: CATGTSAYEQYF
clone_size: NA; v_call: TRBV13; j_call: TRBJ1-4; d_call: NA; cdr3_nt: TGTGCCAGCAGCTTAGAAGGCAGGAGTAATGAAAAACTGTTTTTT; cdr3_aa: CASSLEGRSNEKLFF
clone_size: NA; v_call: TRBV25-1; j_call: TRBJ2-7; d_call: TRBD1; cdr3_nt: TGTGCCAGCAGTGCAGGGACAGGGCGATACGAGCAGTACTTC; cdr3_aa: CASSAGTGRYEQYF
clone_size: NA; v_call: TRBV15; j_call: TRBJ2-5; d_call: NA; cdr3_nt: TGTGCCACCAGCAGATCGCGGGGCACAGTAGAGACCCAGTACTTC; cdr3_aa: CATSRSRGTVETQYF
clone_size: NA; v_call: TRBV29-1; j_call: TRBJ1-2; d_call: NA; cdr3_nt: TGCAGCGTTGATGACGGGAACTATGGCTACACCTTC; cdr3_aa: CSVDDGNYGYTF
clone_size: few; v_call: TRBV7-8; j_call: TRBJ1-2; d_call: NA; cdr3_nt: TGTGCCAGCAGCAAAGCGGCCCCCCGACAGACTCTTAACTATGGCTACACCTTC; cdr3_aa: CASSKAAPRQTLNYGYTF
clone_size: NA; v_call: TRBV27; j_call: TRBJ1-1; d_call: TRBD1; cdr3_nt: TGTGCCAGCAGTTTGTACAGGGGGACTGAAGCTTTCTTT; cdr3_aa: CASSLYRGTEAFF
clone_size: NA; v_call: TRBV28; j_call: TRBJ2-3; d_call: NA; cdr3_nt: TGTGCCAGCAGTTTAATTGAGGCAGATACGCAGTATTTT; cdr3_aa: CASSLIEADTQYF
clone_size: few; v_call: TRBV28; j_call: TRBJ2-7; d_call: TRBD1; cdr3_nt: TGTGCCAGCAGAATTACATCCGGGACAGGGAGGGAGCAGTACTTC; cdr3_aa: CASRITSGTGREQYF
clone_size: NA; v_call: TRBV30; j_call: TRBJ2-5; d_call: NA; cdr3_nt: TGTGCCTGGAGTGTACAGCGGATGGGAACGGGACTCCTAATGTGGACCCAGTACTTC; cdr3_aa: CAWSVQRMGTGLLMWTQYF
clone_size: NA; v_call: TRBV6-5; j_call: TRBJ1-2; d_call: TRBD1; cdr3_nt: TGTGCCAGCAGCGGGACAGGGAATGGCTACACCTTC; cdr3_aa: CASSGTGNGYTF
clone_size: NA; v_call: TRBV6-6; j_call: TRBJ2-7; d_call: NA; cdr3_nt: TGTGCCAGCAGACCCGACAGCGCCTACGAGCAGTACTTC; cdr3_aa: CASRPDSAYEQYF
clone_size: NA; v_call: TRBV29-1; j_call: TRBJ2-5; d_call: NA; cdr3_nt: TGCAGCGTTGAAGATCAAACCCAAGTGGAGACCCAGTACTTC; cdr3_aa: CSVEDQTQVETQYF
clone_size: NA; v_call: TRBV6-5; j_call: TRBJ1-1; d_call: NA; cdr3_nt: TGTGCCAGCAGCACCAAGAACACTGAAGCTTTCTTT; cdr3_aa: CASSTKNTEAFF
clone_size: NA; v_call: TRBV30; j_call: TRBJ1-1; d_call: NA; cdr3_nt: TGTGCCTGGAGTTGGGGCAGGACGAACACTGAAGCTTTCTTT; cdr3_aa: CAWSWGRTNTEAFF
clone_size: few; v_call: TRBV29-1; j_call: TRBJ1-2; d_call: NA; cdr3_nt: TGCAGCGTTGAACTGGACTATGGCTACACCTTC; cdr3_aa: CSVELDYGYTF
clone_size: NA; v_call: TRBV13; j_call: TRBJ1-1; d_call: TRBD1; cdr3_nt: TGTGCCAGCAATCTACGGACAGGTGGGAACACTGAAGCTTTCTTT; cdr3_aa: CASNLRTGGNTEAFF
clone_size: NA; v_call: TRBV6-6; j_call: TRBJ2-5; d_call: NA; cdr3_nt: TGTGCCAGCAGTTACGCTTGGGGCGGGACCCAAGAGACCCAGTACTTC; cdr3_aa: CASSYAWGGTQETQYF
clone_size: NA; v_call: TRBV2; j_call: TRBJ2-7; d_call: TRBD1; cdr3_nt: TGTGCCAGCAGTAACCCGGGACAGGGGGTTTCCTACGAGCAGTACTTC; cdr3_aa: CASSNPGQGVSYEQYF
clone_size: NA; v_call: TRBV4-1; j_call: TRBJ1-5; d_call: NA; cdr3_nt: TGCGCCAGCAGCCAAGACCTGGATCAGCCCCAGCATTTT; cdr3_aa: CASSQDLDQPQHF
clone_size: few; v_call: TRBV28; j_call: TRBJ2-1; d_call: NA; cdr3_nt: TGTGCCAGCAGCCTTAGCGGCAATGAGCAGTTCTTC; cdr3_aa: CASSLSGNEQFF
clone_size: NA; v_call: TRBV11-2; j_call: TRBJ2-3; d_call: NA; cdr3_nt: TGTGCCAGCAGCTTGGGAGATACGCAGTATTTT; cdr3_aa: CASSLGDTQYF
clone_size: NA; v_call: TRBV27; j_call: TRBJ1-1; d_call: NA; cdr3_nt: TGTGCCAGCAGTTGGGTGGGACGGCGTGAAGCTTTCTTT; cdr3_aa: CASSWVGRREAFF
clone_size: NA; v_call: TRBV10-3; j_call: TRBJ2-3; d_call: TRBD1; cdr3_nt: TGTGCCATCACCCCCGGGACAGGACCCAAGACGCAGTATTTT; cdr3_aa: CAITPGTGPKTQYF
clone_size: NA; v_call: TRBV7-9; j_call: TRBJ2-2; d_call: NA; cdr3_nt: TGTGCCAGCAGCCCGCGGGGGCCGAACACCGGGGAGCTGTTTTTT; cdr3_aa: CASSPRGPNTGELFF
clone_size: few; v_call: TRBV19; j_call: TRBJ2-2; d_call: TRBD1; cdr3_nt: TGTGCCAGTTCCCGGGGACAGGGTGTCGGGGAGCTGTTTTTT; cdr3_aa: CASSRGQGVGELFF
clone_size: NA; v_call: TRBV30; j_call: TRBJ1-5; d_call: NA; cdr3_nt: TGTGCCTGGAGTGTTTCTGGGAATCAGCCCCAGCATTTT; cdr3_aa: CAWSVSGNQPQHF
clone_size: once; v_call: TRBV2; j_call: TRBJ2-7; d_call: NA; cdr3_nt: TGTGCCAGCAGCGTTCCGACACCCTACGAGCAGTACTTC; cdr3_aa: CASSVPTPYEQYF
clone_size: NA; v_call: TRBV29-1; j_call: TRBJ1-2; d_call: NA; cdr3_nt: TGCAGCGGATACAGGGTAGGCTATGGCTACACCTTC; cdr3_aa: CSGYRVGYGYTF
clone_size: few; v_call: TRBV5-5; j_call: TRBJ2-3; d_call: NA; cdr3_nt: TGTGCCAGCAGCGCGAGAGCCGTACATACGCAGTATTTT; cdr3_aa: CASSARAVHTQYF
clone_size: NA; v_call: TRBV7-9; j_call: TRBJ2-1; d_call: TRBD1; cdr3_nt: TGTGCCAGCAGCCGAGGGGACAGCCACAATGAGCAGTTCTTC; cdr3_aa: CASSRGDSHNEQFF
clone_size: NA; v_call: TRBV4-2; j_call: TRBJ2-3; d_call: NA; cdr3_nt: TGTGCCAGCAGCCAAGATCTAGGGGATACGCAGTATTTT; cdr3_aa: CASSQDLGDTQYF
clone_size: NA; v_call: TRBV5-6; j_call: TRBJ2-3; d_call: TRBD1; cdr3_nt: TGTGCCAGCAGCACAGGACAGGGGATGGAGTATTTT; cdr3_aa: CASSTGQGMEYF
clone_size: few; v_call: TRBV29-1; j_call: TRBJ2-7; d_call: TRBD2; cdr3_nt: TGCAGCGTTCGCGGGGGGAGCTCCTACGAGCAGTACTTC; cdr3_aa: CSVRGGSSYEQYF
clone_size: NA; v_call: TRBV7-9; j_call: TRBJ2-3; d_call: NA; cdr3_nt: TGTGCCAGCAGCCGCGCAGACACGCAGTATTTT; cdr3_aa: CASSRADTQYF
clone_size: NA; v_call: TRBV11-1; j_call: TRBJ2-2; d_call: TRBD2; cdr3_nt: TGTGCCAGCAGCATGAGCGGGGGAGGCACCGGGGAGCTGTTTTTT; cdr3_aa: CASSMSGGGTGELFF
clone_size: NA; v_call: TRBV9; j_call: TRBJ1-1; d_call: TRBD1; cdr3_nt: TGTGCCAGCAGCGTAGTCGTTAGGACAGGCCCGAACACTGAAGCTTTCTTT; cdr3_aa: CASSVVVRTGPNTEAFF
clone_size: NA; v_call: TRBV19; j_call: TRBJ1-2; d_call: NA; cdr3_nt: TGTGCCAGTAGTATTGAACAGCTGGATGGCTACACCTTC; cdr3_aa: CASSIEQLDGYTF
clone_size: NA; v_call: TRBV29-1; j_call: TRBJ2-2; d_call: NA; cdr3_nt: TGCAGCGTTGAAGATCGCAGGACCGGGGAGCTGTTTTTT; cdr3_aa: CSVEDRRTGELFF
clone_size: NA; v_call: TRBV6-1; j_call: TRBJ1-2; d_call: NA; cdr3_nt: TGTGCCAGCAGTGAAGCGCAACAGAGAAACTATGGCTACACCTTC; cdr3_aa: CASSEAQQRNYGYTF
clone_size: NA; v_call: TRBV7-9; j_call: TRBJ2-1; d_call: NA; cdr3_nt: TGTGCCAGCAGCTTAACGGGTGGTAATGAGCAGTTCTTC; cdr3_aa: CASSLTGGNEQFF
clone_size: NA; v_call: TRBV13; j_call: TRBJ2-2; d_call: NA; cdr3_nt: TGTGCCAGCAGCTTAGGCCGCGGTGTCGGGGAGCTGTTTTTT; cdr3_aa: CASSLGRGVGELFF
clone_size: once; v_call: TRBV5-1; j_call: TRBJ1-1; d_call: NA; cdr3_nt: TGCGCCAGCAGCTTCAATAAGGGTCCTGAAGCTTTCTTT; cdr3_aa: CASSFNKGPEAFF
clone_size: few; v_call: TRBV30; j_call: TRBJ1-1; d_call: NA; cdr3_nt: TGTGCCTGGTTTACGGGGGGCGGCACTGAAGCTTTCTTT; cdr3_aa: CAWFTGGGTEAFF
clone_size: few; v_call: TRBV16; j_call: TRBJ1-1; d_call: NA; cdr3_nt: TGTGCCAGCAGCCAATCTAGGGGAGGGACTGAAGCTTTCTTT; cdr3_aa: CASSQSRGGTEAFF
clone_size: NA; v_call: TRBV15; j_call: TRBJ1-5; d_call: TRBD1; cdr3_nt: TGTGCCACCAGGAGAGGGGGACAGGGGATCGATCAGCCCCAGCATTTT; cdr3_aa: CATRRGGQGIDQPQHF
clone_size: NA; v_call: TRBV30; j_call: TRBJ1-6; d_call: TRBD1; cdr3_nt: TGTGCCTGGATCTCTGGGACAGGCGCTAATTCACCCCTCCACTTT; cdr3_aa: CAWISGTGANSPLHF
clone_size: once; v_call: TRBV14; j_call: TRBJ1-1; d_call: TRBD1; cdr3_nt: TGTGCCAGCAGCAGGACAGGGGGCCCTGGCACTGAAGCTTTCTTT; cdr3_aa: CASSRTGGPGTEAFF
clone_size: NA; v_call: TRBV27; j_call: TRBJ2-2; d_call: NA; cdr3_nt: TGTGCCAGCAGTTTCTTTACCGGGGAGCTGTTTTTT; cdr3_aa: CASSFFTGELFF
clone_size: NA; v_call: TRBV27; j_call: TRBJ2-3; d_call: NA; cdr3_nt: TGTGCCAGCAGTATACGGACGGGTAGCACAGATACGCAGTATTTT; cdr3_aa: CASSIRTGSTDTQYF
clone_size: few; v_call: TRBV27; j_call: TRBJ1-2; d_call: NA; cdr3_nt: TGTGCCAGCAGGAGAAGTACGGGCTATGGCTACACCTTC; cdr3_aa: CASRRSTGYGYTF
clone_size: NA; v_call: TRBV30; j_call: TRBJ1-1; d_call: TRBD1; cdr3_nt: TGTGCCTGGAGTTGGACAGGGGGCACTGAAGCTTTCTTT; cdr3_aa: CAWSWTGGTEAFF
clone_size: few; v_call: TRBV14; j_call: TRBJ2-3; d_call: NA; cdr3_nt: TGTGCCAGCAGCCAAGCTGGCAGGTACACAGATACGCAGTATTTT; cdr3_aa: CASSQAGRYTDTQYF
clone_size: NA; v_call: TRBV27; j_call: TRBJ1-6; d_call: NA; cdr3_nt: TGTGCCACCACCCGGGGGTGGAATTCACCCCTCCACTTT; cdr3_aa: CATTRGWNSPLHF
clone_size: NA; v_call: TRBV7-9; j_call: TRBJ1-2; d_call: NA; cdr3_nt: TGTGCCAGCAGCTTGGAAGGGGATTATGGCTACACCTTC; cdr3_aa: CASSLEGDYGYTF